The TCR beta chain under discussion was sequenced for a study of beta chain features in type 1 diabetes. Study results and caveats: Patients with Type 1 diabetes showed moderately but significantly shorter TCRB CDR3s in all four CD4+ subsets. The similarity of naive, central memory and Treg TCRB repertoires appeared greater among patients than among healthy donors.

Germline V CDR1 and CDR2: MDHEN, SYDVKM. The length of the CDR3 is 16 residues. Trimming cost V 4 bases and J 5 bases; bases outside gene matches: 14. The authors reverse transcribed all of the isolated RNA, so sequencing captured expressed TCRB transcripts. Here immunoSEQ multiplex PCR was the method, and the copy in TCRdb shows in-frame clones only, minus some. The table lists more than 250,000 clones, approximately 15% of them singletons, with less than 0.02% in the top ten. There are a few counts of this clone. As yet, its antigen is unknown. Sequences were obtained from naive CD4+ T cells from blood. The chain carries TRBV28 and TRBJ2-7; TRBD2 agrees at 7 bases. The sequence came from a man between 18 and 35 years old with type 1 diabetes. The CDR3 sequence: CASSSSSSAGVDEQYF. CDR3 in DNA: TGTGCCAGCAGTTCCTCTTCGTCCGCGGGGGTGGACGAGCAGTACTTC. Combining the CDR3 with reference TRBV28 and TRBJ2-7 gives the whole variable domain DVKVTQSSRYLVKRTGEKVFLECVQDMDHENMFWYRQDPGLGLRLIYFSYDVKMKEKGDIPEGYSVSREKKERFSLILESASTNQTSMYLCASSSSSSAGVDEQYFGPGTRLTVT.